Below are 23 T cell receptor beta chains sequenced from a single sample in a study of Tregs in tolerant kidney transplant recipients. Clones were read by immunoSEQ multiplex PCR, and TCRdb kept only the in-frame ones, dropping some. The sample contains tens of thousands of clones, 93% of which appear only once. Mixed chimerism was transient after nonmyeloablative marrow transplants from related graft donors. The input for sequencing was CD4+ T cells from blood (PBMCs), taken 12 months after the transplant. All receptors derive from a human patient who received a combined kidney and bone marrow transplant. Some T cells may be the graft donor's.

V and J are TRBV4-3 and TRBJ2-7, with 10 bases lining up with TRBD2. The CDR3 spans 14 residues. After removal of 1 base from V and 3 bases from J, the junction contained 0 bases not matched to a gene. Per germline, CDR1 LGHNA and CDR2 YSLEER. The CDR3 here is CASSQGTSGYEQYF. CDR3 sequence (DNA): TGCGCCAGCAGCCAAGGGACTAGCGGCTACGAGCAGTACTTC.

This clone has just one count. The chain has TRBV19 and TRBJ2-7; possible D gene TRBD1, 5 bases. Germline lookup yields CDR1 LNHDA and CDR2 SQIVND (reference sequence). V dropped 3 bases and J dropped 3 bases, with 18 bases sitting between them. This CDR3 has 16 amino acids. The DNA of the CDR3 is TGTGCCAGTAGTATTGGGGCACCTGGGTTTCGCTACGAGCAGTACTTC. Translation: CASSIGAPGFRYEQYF.

V usage is TRBV28 and J usage is TRBJ2-7; D may be TRBD1 (5 bases). With 3 bases removed from V and 2 bases from J, the gap between germline ends came to 14 bases. From germline, CDR1 is MDHEN and CDR2 SYDVKM. This CDR3 region has 15 residues. Written as DNA, the CDR3 is TGTGCCAGCAGTTTTTTACAGGCCACGGCCTACGAGCAGTACTTC. It is translated as CASSFLQATAYEQYF.

This clone was picked up one time. V usage is TRBV6-5 and J usage is TRBJ1-2; 8 bases line up with TRBD1. The CDR3 is 14 residues long. V was pared by 5 bases and J by 2 bases, with 4 bases of the junction left unmatched. Germline V gene data show CDR1 as MNHEY and CDR2 as SVGAGI. Written as DNA, the CDR3 is TGTGCCAGCAGTAGGGACAGGCTAAACTATGGCTACACCTTC. This gives the protein CASSRDRLNYGYTF.

The CDR3 is CASSLGVGSSYNEQFF. The CDR3 DNA reads TGTGCCAGCAGCTTGGGGGTGGGGAGCTCCTACAATGAGCAGTTCTTC. V gene TRBV5-6 combines with J gene TRBJ2-1; possible D gene TRBD2, 5 bases. V was trimmed by 0 bases and J by 0 bases, leaving 10 bases between them. The CDR3 runs to 16 residues. Germline CDR1 reads SGHDT; CDR2 reads YYEEEE.

CDR3 sequence: CASSPRAGGFLDTGELFF. The CDR3, as DNA: TGTGCCAGCTCACCTAGGGCAGGGGGCTTTCTCGACACCGGGGAGCTGTTTTTT. The chain joins TRBV18 to TRBJ2-2; TRBD1 matches at 8 bases. After removal of 3 bases from V and 3 bases from J, the junction contained 12 bases not matched to a gene. The germline V gene encodes CDR1 KGHSH and CDR2 LQKENI. CDR3 length: 18 amino acids. The complete variable domain, with remaining parts taken from reference TRBV18 and TRBJ2-2, reads NAGVMQNPRHLVRRRGQEARLRCSPMKGHSHVYWYRQLPEEGLKFMVYLQKENIIDESGMPKERFSAEFPKEGPSILRIQQVVRGDSAAYFCASSPRAGGFLDTGELFFGEGSRLTVL.

This rearrangement joins TRBV7-9 to TRBJ1-6; D is possibly TRBD1 (6 bases). The CDR3 contains 14 residues. The V gene lost 4 bases and the J gene lost 7 bases, with 11 bases spanning the gap. Germline V gene lookup returns CDR1 SEHNR and CDR2 FQNEAQ (reference sequence). The CDR3 bases are TGTGCCAGCAGCTACAGGGATTGGAATTCACCCCTCCACTTT. This encodes CASSYRDWNSPLHF. Based on the CDR3 plus reference TRBV7-9 and TRBJ1-6, the full variable domain is DTGVSQNPRHKITKRGQNVTFRCDPISEHNRLYWYRQTLGQGPEFLTYFQNEAQLEKSRLLSDRFSAERPKGSFSTLEIQRTEQGDSAMYLCASSYRDWNSPLHFGNGTRLTVT.

The chain is built from TRBV7-2 and TRBJ2-1; perhaps TRBD1 as D (6 bases). V was trimmed by 2 bases and J by 8 bases, leaving 19 bases between them. CDR3 size: 16 residues. The germline CDR1 and CDR2 sequences are SGHTA and FQGNSA. The CDR3 region is CASSLIPRGGLDEQFF. CDR3 in DNA: TGTGCCAGCAGCTTAATTCCCAGGGGCGGTTTGGATGAGCAGTTCTTC. The complete variable domain, with remaining parts taken from reference TRBV7-2 and TRBJ2-1, reads GAGVSQSPSNKVTEKGKDVELRCDPISGHTALYWYRQSLGQGLEFLIYFQGNSAPDKSGLPSDRFSAERTGGSVSTLTIQRTQQEDSAVYLCASSLIPRGGLDEQFFGPGTRLTVL.

This clone has just one count. This chain joins TRBV29-1 and TRBJ2-7; 8 bases are a match to TRBD1. Germline V gene sequence: CDR1 SQVTM, CDR2 ANQGSEA. The CDR3 consists of 13 residues. Trimming took 4 bases from V and 2 from J; bases not matched to a gene: 4. DNA of the CDR3: TGCAGCGTTGGGACAGGGCGCACCTACGAGCAGTACTTC. Translation gives CSVGTGRTYEQYF.

The V and J genes are TRBV19 and TRBJ2-1; no clear D gene. CDR3 length: 16 residues. Germline CDR1 and CDR2: LNHDA and SQIVND (reference sequence). V was clipped by 4 bases and J by 0 bases, with 13 bases between them. The DNA for the CDR3 is TGTGCCAGTAGTACCCCGACTCGAAGCTCCTACAATGAGCAGTTCTTC. Protein product: CASSTPTRSSYNEQFF.

This clone was seen a single time. The chain links TRBV30 to TRBJ2-1; TRBD2 matches 14 bases. The ends lost 4 bases at V and 9 bases at J; junction bases unmatched: 8. Per germline, CDR1 GTSNPN and CDR2 SVGIG (reference sequence). This CDR3 has 15 residues. DNA of the CDR3: TGTGCCTGGAATGAGGGACTAGCGGGAGTTCTTGAGCAGTTCTTC. Translated: CAWNEGLAGVLEQFF.

The genes are TRBV19 and TRBJ1-4, with D possibly being TRBD1 (5 bases). Germline lookup yields CDR1 LNHDA and CDR2 SQIVND (reference sequence). The CDR3 loop spans 14 amino acids. With 4 bases removed from V and 7 bases from J, the gap between germline ends came to 13 bases. DNA of the CDR3: TGTGCCAGTAGTAAGACAGTGTCGTTTGAAAAACTGTTTTTT. The encoded protein is CASSKTVSFEKLFF.

V gene TRBV11-3 combines with J gene TRBJ2-5; TRBD1 is a possible D gene (7 bases). The CDR3 runs 16 residues. Trimming removed 1 base at V and 4 bases at J, with 16 bases between. Germline V gives CDR1 SGHNT, CDR2 YENEEA. The CDR3 region is CASSLGGTARRETQYF. CDR3 bases: TGTGCCAGCAGCTTAGGCGGGACAGCCCGACGAGAGACCCAGTACTTC.

CDR3 coding DNA: TGTGCCAGCAGCTTGCAAAAGACAGGGGCCACTGAAGCTTTCTTT. Amino acid sequence: CASSLQKTGATEAFF. This chain joins TRBV5-4 and TRBJ1-1, with TRBD1 identical over 8 bases. The V and J ends lost 1 base and 4 bases, in that order; junction bases with no gene match: 6. Germline CDR1 is SGHNT and CDR2 is YYREEE (reference sequence). CDR3 length: 15 residues.

V is TRBV28 and J is TRBJ2-5; 16 bases agree with TRBD2. Per germline, CDR1 MDHEN and CDR2 SYDVKM. V shed 2 bases, J shed 1 base, and the junction held 4 bases outside the gene matches. The CDR3 has 18 residues. CDR3 coding DNA: TGTGCCAGCAGTTTACGGGGACTAGCGGGGGGGTCCCAAGAGACCCAGTACTTC. It yields the protein CASSLRGLAGGSQETQYF.

This chain uses TRBV5-1 with TRBJ2-6; D possibly corresponds to TRBD1 (5 bases). This CDR3 has 16 amino acids. V lost 0 bases, J lost 0 bases, and 7 bases lay in between. The V gene's germline CDR1 is SGHRS and CDR2 YFSETQ. The CDR3 loop reads CASSLGQSSGANVLTF. The CDR3 region has the DNA TGCGCCAGCAGCTTGGGACAGAGCTCTGGGGCCAACGTCCTGACTTTC.

The V gene is TRBV25-1, the J gene TRBJ1-3, with D perhaps matching TRBD1 (5 bases). V was shortened by 2 bases and J by 4 bases, with 15 bases between the two germline ends. Germline V gene sequence: CDR1 MGHDK, CDR2 SYGVNS. The CDR3 is 16 residues long. The CDR3 loop reads CASSELPGRVGNTIYF. The CDR3 bases are TGTGCCAGCAGTGAACTCCCCGGCAGGGTCGGAAACACCATATATTTT.

This clone is a singleton in its sample. This chain joins TRBV7-3 and TRBJ1-1; D is perhaps TRBD1 (5 bases). Trimming took off 1 base at V and 6 bases at J, with 9 bases between the two ends. The length of the CDR3 is 13 residues. Germline V gene sequence: CDR1 SGHTA, CDR2 FQGTGA. The CDR3 DNA follows: TGTGCCAGCAGCTTAATGGCAGGGTCTGAAGCTTTCTTT. Its protein product is CASSLMAGSEAFF.

About this clone itself: Additional DNA sequences in this sample encode the identical CDR3. The rearrangement joins TRBV6-5 to TRBJ1-6; a possible D gene is TRBD1 (5 bases). In germline, CDR1 is MNHEY, CDR2 SVGAGI. This CDR3 is 12 amino acids long. V lost 6 bases and J 7 bases, leaving 7 bases between the germline ends. The CDR3 spells CASRRGNSPLHF. DNA for the CDR3: TGTGCCAGCAGGCGGGGGAATTCACCCCTCCACTTT.

This sequence joins TRBV28 and TRBJ2-7, with D possibly being TRBD1 (5 bases). V dropped 6 bases and J dropped 0 bases, with 15 bases sitting between them. Germline V CDR1 and CDR2: MDHEN, SYDVKM. The CDR3 extends over 15 amino acids. CDR3: CASRKDRRSSYEQYF. Written as DNA, the CDR3 is TGTGCCAGCAGAAAAGACAGACGAAGCTCCTACGAGCAGTACTTC.

This sequence joins TRBV27 and TRBJ1-2; 10 bases agree with TRBD1. This CDR3 region has 18 residues. Germline V CDR1 and CDR2: MNHEY, SMNVEV (reference sequence). The trim removed 2 bases at V and 4 bases at J, leaving 13 bases unmatched. The CDR3 DNA follows: TGTGCCAGCAGTTTAACCCGGGACAGGGGAAATATGGGCTATGGCTACACCTTC. This codes for CASSLTRDRGNMGYGYTF.

This clone was observed a single time. V is TRBV6-6 and J is TRBJ1-1; a weak D match, TRBD1 (5 bases). Trimming removed 6 bases at V and 9 bases at J, with 17 bases between. CDR1 MNHNY and CDR2 SVGAGI come from the germline V gene (reference sequence). This CDR3 comprises 13 residues. This CDR3 reads CASRMSGQGKAFF. The CDR3 DNA follows: TGTGCCAGCAGGATGTCAGGGCAGGGCAAAGCTTTCTTT.

The rearrangement uses TRBV10-3 and TRBJ2-5; D is unresolved. The CDR3 totals 14 residues. Germline V gene sequence: CDR1 ENHRY, CDR2 SYGVKD. V lost 10 bases and J lost 3, with 18 bases in between. CDR3 sequence (DNA): TGTGCCACCTACAACCCACACAGAGAAGAGACCCAGTACTTC. Protein sequence: CATYNPHREETQYF.